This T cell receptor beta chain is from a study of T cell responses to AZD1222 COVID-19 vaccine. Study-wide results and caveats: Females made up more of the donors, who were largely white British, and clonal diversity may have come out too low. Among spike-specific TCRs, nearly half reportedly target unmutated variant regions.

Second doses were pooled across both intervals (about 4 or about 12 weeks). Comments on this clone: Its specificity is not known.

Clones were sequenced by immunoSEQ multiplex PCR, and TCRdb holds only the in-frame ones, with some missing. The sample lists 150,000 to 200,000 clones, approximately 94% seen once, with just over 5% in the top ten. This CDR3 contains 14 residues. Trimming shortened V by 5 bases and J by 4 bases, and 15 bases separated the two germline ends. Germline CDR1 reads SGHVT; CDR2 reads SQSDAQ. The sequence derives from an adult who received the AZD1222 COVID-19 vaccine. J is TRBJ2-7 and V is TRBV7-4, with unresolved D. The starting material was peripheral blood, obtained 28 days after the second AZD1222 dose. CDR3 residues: CASSPRASTYEQYF. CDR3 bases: TGTGCCAGCAGCCCTCGGGCTAGTACATACGAGCAGTACTTC.